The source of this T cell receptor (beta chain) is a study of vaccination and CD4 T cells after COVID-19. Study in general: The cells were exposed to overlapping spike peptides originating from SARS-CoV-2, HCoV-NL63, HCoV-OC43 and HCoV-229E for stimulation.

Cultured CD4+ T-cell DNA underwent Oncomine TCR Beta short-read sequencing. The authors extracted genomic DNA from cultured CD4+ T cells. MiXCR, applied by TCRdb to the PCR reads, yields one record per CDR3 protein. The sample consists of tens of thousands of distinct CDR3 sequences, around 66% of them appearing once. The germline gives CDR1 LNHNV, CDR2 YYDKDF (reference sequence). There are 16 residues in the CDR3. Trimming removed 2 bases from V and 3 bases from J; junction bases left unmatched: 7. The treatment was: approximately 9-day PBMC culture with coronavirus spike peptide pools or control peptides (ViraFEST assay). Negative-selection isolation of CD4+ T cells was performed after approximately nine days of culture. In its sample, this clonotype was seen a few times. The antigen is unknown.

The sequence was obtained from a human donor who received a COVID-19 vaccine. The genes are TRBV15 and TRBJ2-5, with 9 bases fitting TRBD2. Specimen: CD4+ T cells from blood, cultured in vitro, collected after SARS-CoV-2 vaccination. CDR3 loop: CATSRSSGGLKETQYF. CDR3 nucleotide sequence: TGTGCCACCAGCAGATCCAGCGGGGGGTTAAAAGAGACCCAGTACTTC.